This TCR beta chain came from a study of T-cell reconstitution after alpha-beta-depleted transplantation in children (dated by TCRdb to between 2015 and 2016). General notes on the study: The study quantitatively tracked T-cell immune reconstitution after TCRalphabeta/CD19-depleted allogeneic hematopoietic cell transplantation in children using TCR repertoire profiling.

Summary of the overall study and its limitations: Hyperexpanded clone frequencies declined over subsequent months; after one year, T-cell counts and TCRbeta diversity were mostly attributed to newly produced T cells. In some patients, the high TCRbeta diversity seen at day 60 was put down to recipient T cells and intrathymic progenitors that had survived conditioning. About two months after transplant, the apparently early recovery of alphabetaT-cell counts reportedly depended on just several hundred clones that had expanded rapidly and came from non-depleted graft cells.

This clonotype was counted only a few times. The specificity of this receptor is unknown. No base qualities exist here, and no much larger clone lies one base off it. V drops 5 bases and J drops 3 bases, leaving 20 bases in between. The CDR3 contains 16 residues, cysteine and phenylalanine counted. Only CDR3 DNA remains: 48 bases, in frame from the first base. The CDR1 and CDR2 encoded by the germline V gene (reference sequence) are SEHNR and FQNEAQ. Sample treatment or condition, as interpreted from the label and publication: allogeneic hematopoietic cell transplantation with graft depleted of TCRalphabeta T cells and CD19 B cells. The transplant recipients were children given TCRalphabeta/CD19-depleted allogeneic hematopoietic cell grafts. The library was produced with PCR. The sequencing machine was an Illumina HiSeq 2500. TCR library preparation used molecular barcoding, with unique molecular identifiers applied to normalize quantification of the TCRbeta repertoire. Starting from the raw public reads, TCRdb applied fastp trimming at Q25, assembled clones with MiXCR and retained in-frame beta chains. Each record represents a unique CDR3 protein, reported with the most common genes and DNA among its rows. This sample comprises some 600,000 distinct CDR3 sequences, approximately 13% of them detected only once. The top ten hold 2% to 2.5% of the sample.

The V and J genes are TRBV7-9 and TRBJ2-7, and possibly TRBD2, on 6 matching bases. This TCR derives from a male patient between 5 and 17 years old who had a stem cell transplant for acute myeloid leukemia, so the T cells may come from the graft donor. The material sequenced was PBMCs, mostly from graft donor cells, taken 360 days after TCRalphabeta/CD19-depleted stem cell transplant. The CDR3 corresponds to CASSITPTRLNYEQYF. The nucleotide sequence reads TGTGCCAGCAGCATTACGCCGACTAGACTAAACTACGAGCAGTACTTC.